A selection of T cell receptor beta chains follows, all from one sample in a study of naive and memory T cell subsets. From the UMI-ligation and nested PCR reads, TCRdb called clonotypes with MiXCR, one entry per CDR3 protein. Of approximately 140,000 distinct CDR3 sequences listed, approximately 17% are singletons. Specimen: naive CD4+ T cells from blood. The receptors stem from a human donor in good health. Each CDR3 is given with its conserved first and last residue. A D gene is named only where the DNA matches it firmly. Size values are once, few and many counts, or a class for expanded clones, and some rows have none.

D: TRBD2; V: TRBV29-1; J: TRBJ2-2; size: once; DNA: TGCAGCGTTGCTAATAGCGGGATTGAAAAAAAGAGACACACCGGGGAGCTGTTTTTT; CDR3: CSVANSGIEKKRHTGELFF
D: TRBD1; V: TRBV20-1; J: TRBJ1-5; size: many; DNA: TGCAGTGCTCACTCTGGACAGGGGCTGGGGCAGCCCCAGCATTTT; CDR3: CSAHSGQGLGQPQHF
D: .; V: TRBV14; J: TRBJ1-2; size: .; DNA: TGTGCCAGCAGCCGATTAACGGGACTCTCAGCAGCCTATGGCTACACCTTC; CDR3: CASSRLTGLSAAYGYTF
D: .; V: TRBV7-3; J: TRBJ2-7; size: .; DNA: TGTGCCAGCAGCTTAATGGTGGGGCAGAGATACGAGCAGTACTTC; CDR3: CASSLMVGQRYEQYF
D: TRBD1; V: TRBV3-1; J: TRBJ1-1; size: many; DNA: TGTGCCAGCAGCCAACTGGACAGGGCGACTGAAGCTTTCTTT; CDR3: CASSQLDRATEAFF
D: .; V: TRBV4-3; J: TRBJ2-7; size: many; DNA: TGCGCCAGCAGCCAAGACATCGTCTACGAGCAGTACTTC; CDR3: CASSQDIVYEQYF
D: .; V: TRBV12-3/TRBV12-4; J: TRBJ2-7; size: many; DNA: TGTGCCAGCAGTTTCCGGGACTACGAGCAGTACTTC; CDR3: CASSFRDYEQYF
D: .; V: TRBV27; J: TRBJ1-1; size: .; DNA: TGTGCCAGCAGTTTGGGGACAAGAGTGAACACTGAAGCTTTCTTT; CDR3: CASSLGTRVNTEAFF
D: .; V: TRBV2; J: TRBJ2-5; size: few; DNA: TGTGCCAGCAGTGGGGAGCTCCAAGAGACCCAGTACTTC; CDR3: CASSGELQETQYF
D: TRBD2; V: TRBV5-1; J: TRBJ2-5; size: .; DNA: TGCGTCAGCAGCTTATGGACTAGCGGATACCAAGAGACCCAGTACTTC; CDR3: CVSSLWTSGYQETQYF
D: .; V: TRBV15; J: TRBJ1-2; size: .; DNA: TGTGCCACCAGCGAAGATAAGGTTGTGGGAAACTATGGCTACACCTTC; CDR3: CATSEDKVVGNYGYTF
D: .; V: TRBV4-3; J: TRBJ2-2; size: few; DNA: TGCGCCAGCAGCCAAGCCCCGAGCGGAAGTAACACCGGGGAGCTGTTTTTT; CDR3: CASSQAPSGSNTGELFF
D: .; V: TRBV1; J: TRBJ2-7; size: .; DNA: TGCACCAGCAGCCAAGTTAACAGGGACCGAAATTCCTACGAGCAGTACTTC; CDR3: CTSSQVNRDRNSYEQYF
D: .; V: TRBV4-1; J: TRBJ1-1; size: few; DNA: TGCGCCAGCAGCCAAGGGTTCTGGGGGGCGGGCACTGAAGCTTTCTTT; CDR3: CASSQGFWGAGTEAFF
D: .; V: TRBV30; J: TRBJ1-1; size: few; DNA: TGTGCCTGGAGTCACCATACCGCAACGGAAGCTTTCTTT; CDR3: CAWSHHTATEAFF
D: .; V: TRBV4-3; J: TRBJ2-7; size: .; DNA: TGCGCCAGCAGCCAAATCCCCTCAGATTCCTACGAGCAGTACTTC; CDR3: CASSQIPSDSYEQYF
D: TRBD2; V: TRBV5-1; J: TRBJ2-3; size: few; DNA: TGCGCCAGCAGTGTCGCGGGAGCCACAGATACGCAGTATTTT; CDR3: CASSVAGATDTQYF
D: .; V: TRBV2; J: TRBJ1-5; size: .; DNA: TGTGCCAGCAGTGCAGGGCCCCGGAATAGCAATCAGCCCCAGCATTTT; CDR3: CASSAGPRNSNQPQHF
D: .; V: TRBV7-9; J: TRBJ2-2; size: .; DNA: TGTGCCAGCAGACCATTCGGCGGAGTGGGCACCGGGGAGCTGTTTTTT; CDR3: CASRPFGGVGTGELFF
D: .; V: TRBV18; J: TRBJ1-2; size: .; DNA: TGTGCCAGCTCAGCCGACAGATCCTATGGCTACACCTTC; CDR3: CASSADRSYGYTF
D: TRBD1; V: TRBV3-1; J: TRBJ1-4; size: .; DNA: TGTGCCAGCAGCCGCCCGGACAGGGTTGACGAAAAACTGTTTTTT; CDR3: CASSRPDRVDEKLFF
D: .; V: TRBV10-3; J: TRBJ2-1; size: few; DNA: TGTGCCATCAGTGGGATGGGAGGCTCCTACAATGAGCAGTTCTTC; CDR3: CAISGMGGSYNEQFF
D: .; V: TRBV4-2; J: TRBJ1-5; size: .; DNA: TGTGCCAGCAGCCAACCCCTGGATGGGCCCCAGCATTTT; CDR3: CASSQPLDGPQHF
D: .; V: TRBV27; J: TRBJ1-1; size: .; DNA: TGTGCCAGCAGTTCCCCGACAGAAATGAACACTGAAGCTTTCTTT; CDR3: CASSSPTEMNTEAFF